This T cell receptor (beta chain) comes out of a study of monozygotic twins with cystic fibrosis. The CDR3 length is 16 residues. V lost 0 bases and J lost 5; bases outside the gene matches: 10. Germline CDR1 is SGHRS and CDR2 is YFSETQ. Clones were read by immunoSEQ multiplex PCR, and TCRdb kept only the in-frame ones, dropping some. The table has approximately 21,000 clones, more than 75% seen once. A word on this clone: What it binds is not known.

The study's findings and limits: Nucleotide-identical clonotype sharing was significantly higher within monozygotic CF twin pairs than between unrelated CF individuals. In this small cohort, shared CDR3 numbers showed no association with age, concordance or disease severity. Median Simpson clonality of about 0.01 suggested naive T cells predominated.

Source material: blood. The clonotype originates from a woman aged 25 to 39 with cystic fibrosis. This chain joins TRBV5-1 and TRBJ2-5; the match to TRBD1 covers 7 bases. Here the CDR3 reads CASSLGRVGGIETQYF. As DNA, the CDR3 is TGCGCCAGCAGCTTGGGTAGGGTAGGGGGCATCGAGACCCAGTACTTC.